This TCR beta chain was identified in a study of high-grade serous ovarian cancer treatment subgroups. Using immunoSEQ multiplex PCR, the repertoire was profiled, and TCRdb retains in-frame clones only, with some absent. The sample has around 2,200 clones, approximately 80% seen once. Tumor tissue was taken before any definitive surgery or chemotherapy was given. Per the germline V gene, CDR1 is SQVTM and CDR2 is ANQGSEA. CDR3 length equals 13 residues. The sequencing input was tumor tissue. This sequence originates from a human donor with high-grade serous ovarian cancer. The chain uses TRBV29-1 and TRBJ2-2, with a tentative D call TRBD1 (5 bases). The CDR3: CTFARDGTGELFF. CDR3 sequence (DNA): TGCACCTTCGCCAGGGATGGAACCGGGGAGCTGTTTTTT.